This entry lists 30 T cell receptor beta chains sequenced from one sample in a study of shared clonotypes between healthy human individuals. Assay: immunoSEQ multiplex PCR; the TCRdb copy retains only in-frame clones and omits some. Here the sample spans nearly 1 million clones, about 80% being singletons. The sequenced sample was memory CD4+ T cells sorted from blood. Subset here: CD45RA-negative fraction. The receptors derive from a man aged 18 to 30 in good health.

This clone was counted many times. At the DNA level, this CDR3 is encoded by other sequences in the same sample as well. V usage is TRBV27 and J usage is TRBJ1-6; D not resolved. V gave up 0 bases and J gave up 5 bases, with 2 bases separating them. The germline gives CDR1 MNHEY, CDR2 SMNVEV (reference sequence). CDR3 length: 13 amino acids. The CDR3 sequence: CASSLSNNSPLHF. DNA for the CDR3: TGTGCCAGCAGTTTATCGAATAATTCACCCCTCCACTTT.

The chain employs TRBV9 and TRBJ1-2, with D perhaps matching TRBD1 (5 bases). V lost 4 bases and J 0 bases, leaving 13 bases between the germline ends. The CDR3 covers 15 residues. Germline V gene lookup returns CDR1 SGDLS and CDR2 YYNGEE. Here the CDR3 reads CASSPRGMANYGYTF. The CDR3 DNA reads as TGTGCCAGCAGCCCCCGGGGGATGGCTAACTATGGCTACACCTTC.

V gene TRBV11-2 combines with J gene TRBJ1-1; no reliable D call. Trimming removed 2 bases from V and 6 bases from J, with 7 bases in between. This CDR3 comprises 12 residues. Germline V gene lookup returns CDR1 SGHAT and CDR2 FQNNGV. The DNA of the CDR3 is TGTGCCAGCAGCTTAAACGGGCCTGAAGCTTTCTTT. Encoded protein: CASSLNGPEAFF.

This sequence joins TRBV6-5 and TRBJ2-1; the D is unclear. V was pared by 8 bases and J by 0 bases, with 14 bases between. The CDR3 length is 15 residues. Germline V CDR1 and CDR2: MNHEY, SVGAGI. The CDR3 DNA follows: TGTGCCAGCGGCCGTGACCGAAGCTCCTACAATGAGCAGTTCTTC. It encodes CASGRDRSSYNEQFF.

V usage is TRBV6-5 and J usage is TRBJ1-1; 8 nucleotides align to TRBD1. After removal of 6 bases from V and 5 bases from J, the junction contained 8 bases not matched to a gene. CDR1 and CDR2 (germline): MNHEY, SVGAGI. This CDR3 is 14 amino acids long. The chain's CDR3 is CASRGTGGITEAFF. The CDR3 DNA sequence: TGTGCCAGCAGGGGGACAGGAGGAATAACTGAAGCTTTCTTT.

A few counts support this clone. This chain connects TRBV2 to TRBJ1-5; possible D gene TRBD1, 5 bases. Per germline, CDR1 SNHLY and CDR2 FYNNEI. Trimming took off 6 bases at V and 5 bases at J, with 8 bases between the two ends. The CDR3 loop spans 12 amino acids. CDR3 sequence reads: CASRGTDQPQHF. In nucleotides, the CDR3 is TGTGCCAGCAGGGGGACTGATCAGCCCCAGCATTTT.

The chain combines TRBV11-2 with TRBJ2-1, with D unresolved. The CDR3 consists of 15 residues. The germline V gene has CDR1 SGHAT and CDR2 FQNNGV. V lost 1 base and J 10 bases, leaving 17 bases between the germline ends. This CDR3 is CASSLAHEKVGEQFF. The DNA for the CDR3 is TGTGCCAGCAGCTTAGCACACGAAAAAGTTGGAGAGCAGTTCTTC.

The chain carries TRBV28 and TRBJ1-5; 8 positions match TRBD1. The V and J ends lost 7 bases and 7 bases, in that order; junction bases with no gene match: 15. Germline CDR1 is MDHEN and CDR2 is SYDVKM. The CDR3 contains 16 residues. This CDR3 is CASTLYRQGTRQPQHF. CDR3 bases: TGTGCCAGCACCCTATATAGACAGGGGACACGCCAGCCCCAGCATTTT. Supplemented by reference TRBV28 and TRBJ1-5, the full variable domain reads DVKVTQSSRYLVKRTGEKVFLECVQDMDHENMFWYRQDPGLGLRLIYFSYDVKMKEKGDIPEGYSVSREKKERFSLILESASTNQTSMYLCASTLYRQGTRQPQHFGDGTRLSIL.

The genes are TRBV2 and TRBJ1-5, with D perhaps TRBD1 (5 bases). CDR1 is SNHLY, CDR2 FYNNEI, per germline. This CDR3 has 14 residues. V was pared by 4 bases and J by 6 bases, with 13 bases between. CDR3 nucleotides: TGTGCCAGCAGTGGGGAAGGGGCTGGTCAGCCCCAGCATTTT. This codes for CASSGEGAGQPQHF. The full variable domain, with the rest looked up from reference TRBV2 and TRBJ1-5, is EPEVTQTPSHQVTQMGQEVILRCVPISNHLYFYWYRQILGQKVEFLVSFYNNEISEKSEIFDDQFSVERPDGSNFTLKIRSTKLEDSAMYFCASSGEGAGQPQHFGDGTRLSIL.

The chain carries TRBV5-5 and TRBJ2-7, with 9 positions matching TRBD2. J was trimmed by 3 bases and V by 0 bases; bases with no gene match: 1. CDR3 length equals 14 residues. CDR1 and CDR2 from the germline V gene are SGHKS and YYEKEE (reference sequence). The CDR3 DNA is TGTGCCAGCAGCTTGGGACTAGCGGACTACGAGCAGTACTTC. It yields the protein CASSLGLADYEQYF.

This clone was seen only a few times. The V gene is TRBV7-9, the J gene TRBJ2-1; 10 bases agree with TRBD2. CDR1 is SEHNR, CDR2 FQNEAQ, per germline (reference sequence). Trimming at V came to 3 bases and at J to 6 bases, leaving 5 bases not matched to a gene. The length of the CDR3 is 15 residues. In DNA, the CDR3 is TGTGCCAGCAGCTTTCTAGCGGGAGTTGTCAATGAGCAGTTCTTC. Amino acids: CASSFLAGVVNEQFF. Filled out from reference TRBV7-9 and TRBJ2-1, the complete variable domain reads DTGVSQNPRHKITKRGQNVTFRCDPISEHNRLYWYRQTLGQGPEFLTYFQNEAQLEKSRLLSDRFSAERPKGSFSTLEIQRTEQGDSAMYLCASSFLAGVVNEQFFGPGTRLTVL.

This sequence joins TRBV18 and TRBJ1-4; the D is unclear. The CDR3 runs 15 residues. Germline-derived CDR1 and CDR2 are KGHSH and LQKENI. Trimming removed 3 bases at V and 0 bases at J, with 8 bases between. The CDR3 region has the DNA TGTGCCAGCTCACCTCCTGGGGCAACTAATGAAAAACTGTTTTTT. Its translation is CASSPPGATNEKLFF.

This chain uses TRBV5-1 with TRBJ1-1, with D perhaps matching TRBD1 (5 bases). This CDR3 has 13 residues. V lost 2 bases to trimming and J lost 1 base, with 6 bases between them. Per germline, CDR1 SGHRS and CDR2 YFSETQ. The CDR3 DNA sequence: TGCGCCAGCAGCTTCGGGGGGAACACTGAAGCTTTCTTT. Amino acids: CASSFGGNTEAFF.

The chain's CDR3 is CASSLAGGRIYNEQFF. In DNA, the CDR3 is TGTGCCAGCAGCTTAGCTGGGGGTCGGATATACAATGAGCAGTTCTTC. V usage is TRBV11-2 and J usage is TRBJ2-1; D assignment may be TRBD1 or TRBD2 (5 bases each). Per germline, CDR1 SGHAT and CDR2 FQNNGV. V lost 1 base to trimming and J lost 4 bases, with 14 bases between them. The CDR3 has 16 residues.

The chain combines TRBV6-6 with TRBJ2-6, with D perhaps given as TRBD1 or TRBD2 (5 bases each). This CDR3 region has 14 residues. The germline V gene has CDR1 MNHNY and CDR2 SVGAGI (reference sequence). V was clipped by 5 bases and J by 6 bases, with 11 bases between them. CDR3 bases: TGTGCCAGCAGTCGAGGGGAAGTGGCCAACGTCCTGACTTTC. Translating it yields CASSRGEVANVLTF.

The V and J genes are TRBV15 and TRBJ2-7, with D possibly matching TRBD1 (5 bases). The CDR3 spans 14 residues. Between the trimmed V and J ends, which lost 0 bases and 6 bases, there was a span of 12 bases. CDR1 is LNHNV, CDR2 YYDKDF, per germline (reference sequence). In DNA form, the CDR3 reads TGTGCCACCAGCAGAGATGAAAAGGGGTTCGAGCAGTACTTC. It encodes CATSRDEKGFEQYF.

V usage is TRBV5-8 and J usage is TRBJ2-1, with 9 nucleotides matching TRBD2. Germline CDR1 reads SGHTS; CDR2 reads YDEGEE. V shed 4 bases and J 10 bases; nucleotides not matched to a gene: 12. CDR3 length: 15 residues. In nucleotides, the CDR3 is TGTGCCAGCAGCCTGTTAATAGCGGGGGCCAACGAGCAGTTCTTC. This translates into CASSLLIAGANEQFF.

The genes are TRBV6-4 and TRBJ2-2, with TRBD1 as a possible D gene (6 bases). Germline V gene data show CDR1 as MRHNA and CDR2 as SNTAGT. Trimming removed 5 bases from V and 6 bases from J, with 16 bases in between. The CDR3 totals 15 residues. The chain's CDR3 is CASSQETGLSGELFF. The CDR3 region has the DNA TGTGCCAGCAGTCAGGAAACAGGGTTGTCCGGGGAGCTGTTTTTT.

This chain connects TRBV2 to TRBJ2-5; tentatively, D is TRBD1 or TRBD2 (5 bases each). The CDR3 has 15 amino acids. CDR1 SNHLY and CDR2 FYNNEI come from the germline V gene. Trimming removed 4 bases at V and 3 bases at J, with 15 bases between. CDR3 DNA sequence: TGTGCCAGCAGTGGGGGGAGAGGGGACGAAGAGACCCAGTACTTC. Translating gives CASSGGRGDEETQYF. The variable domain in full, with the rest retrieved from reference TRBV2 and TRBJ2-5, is EPEVTQTPSHQVTQMGQEVILRCVPISNHLYFYWYRQILGQKVEFLVSFYNNEISEKSEIFDDQFSVERPDGSNFTLKIRSTKLEDSAMYFCASSGGRGDEETQYFGPGTRLLVL.

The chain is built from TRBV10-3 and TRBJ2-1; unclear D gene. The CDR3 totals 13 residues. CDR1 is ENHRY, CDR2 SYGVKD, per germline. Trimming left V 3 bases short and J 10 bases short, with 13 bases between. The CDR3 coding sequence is TGTGCCATCAGTGATACACCAAATGGCGAGCAGTTCTTC. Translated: CAISDTPNGEQFF.

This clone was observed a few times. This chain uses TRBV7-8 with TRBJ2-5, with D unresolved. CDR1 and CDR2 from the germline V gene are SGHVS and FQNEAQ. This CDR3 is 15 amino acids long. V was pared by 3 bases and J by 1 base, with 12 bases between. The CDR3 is CASSFARGPQETQYF. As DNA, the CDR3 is TGTGCCAGCAGCTTCGCCCGCGGACCCCAAGAGACCCAGTACTTC.

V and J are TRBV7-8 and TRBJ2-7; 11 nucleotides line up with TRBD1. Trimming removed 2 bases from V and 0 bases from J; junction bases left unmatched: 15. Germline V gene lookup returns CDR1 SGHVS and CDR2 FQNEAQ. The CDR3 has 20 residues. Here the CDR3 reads CASSLLGGTGGSSSSYEQYF. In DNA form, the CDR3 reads TGTGCCAGCAGCTTATTAGGCGGGACAGGGGGATCCTCGAGCTCCTACGAGCAGTACTTC.

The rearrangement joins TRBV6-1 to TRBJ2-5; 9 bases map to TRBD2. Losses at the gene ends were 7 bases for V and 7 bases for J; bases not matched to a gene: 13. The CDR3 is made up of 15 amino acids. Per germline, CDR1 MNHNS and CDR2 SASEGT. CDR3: CASTSPTSGLRTQYF. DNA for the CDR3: TGTGCCAGCACAAGCCCGACTAGCGGTCTTCGGACCCAGTACTTC.

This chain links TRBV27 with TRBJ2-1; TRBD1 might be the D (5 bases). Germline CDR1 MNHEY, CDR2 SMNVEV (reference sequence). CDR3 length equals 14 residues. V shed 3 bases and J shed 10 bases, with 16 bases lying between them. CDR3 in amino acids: CASSFYDSFREQFF. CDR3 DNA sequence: TGTGCCAGCAGTTTTTATGACAGTTTTCGAGAGCAGTTCTTC.

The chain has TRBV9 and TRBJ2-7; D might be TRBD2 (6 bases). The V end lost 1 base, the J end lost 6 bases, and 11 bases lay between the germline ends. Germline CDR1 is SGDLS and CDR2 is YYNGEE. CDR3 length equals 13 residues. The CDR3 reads CASSVNPGGEQYF. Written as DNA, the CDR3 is TGTGCCAGCAGCGTAAACCCCGGGGGCGAGCAGTACTTC.

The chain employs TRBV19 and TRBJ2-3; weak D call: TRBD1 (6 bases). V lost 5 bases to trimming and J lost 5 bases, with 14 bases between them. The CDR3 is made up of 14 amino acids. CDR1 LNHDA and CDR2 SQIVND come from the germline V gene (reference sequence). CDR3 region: CASSCIGGGDTQYF. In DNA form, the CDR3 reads TGTGCCAGTAGTTGTATAGGGGGTGGAGATACGCAGTATTTT.

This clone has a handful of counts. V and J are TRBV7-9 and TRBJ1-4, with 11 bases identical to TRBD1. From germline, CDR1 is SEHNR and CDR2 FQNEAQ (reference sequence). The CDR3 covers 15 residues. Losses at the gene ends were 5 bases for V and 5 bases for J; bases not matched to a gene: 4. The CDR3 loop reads CASSPGTGGNEKLFF. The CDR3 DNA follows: TGTGCCAGCAGCCCCGGGACAGGGGGGAATGAAAAACTGTTTTTT.

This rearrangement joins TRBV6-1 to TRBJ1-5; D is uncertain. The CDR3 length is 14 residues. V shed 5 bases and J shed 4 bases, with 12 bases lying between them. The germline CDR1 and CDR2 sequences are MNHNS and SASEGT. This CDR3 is CASSTESLNQPQHF. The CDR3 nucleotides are TGTGCCAGCAGTACAGAATCTTTGAATCAGCCCCAGCATTTT.

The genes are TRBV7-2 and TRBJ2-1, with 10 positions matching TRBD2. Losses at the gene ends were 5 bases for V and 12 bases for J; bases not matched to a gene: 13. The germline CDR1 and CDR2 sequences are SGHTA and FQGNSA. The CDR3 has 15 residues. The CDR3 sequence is CASSLPTSGTHRQFF. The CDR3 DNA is TGTGCCAGCAGCCTCCCAACTAGCGGGACCCACCGGCAGTTCTTC.

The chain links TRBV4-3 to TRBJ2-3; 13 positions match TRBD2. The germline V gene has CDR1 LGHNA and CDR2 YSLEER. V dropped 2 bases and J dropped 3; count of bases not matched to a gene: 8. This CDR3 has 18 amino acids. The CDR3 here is CASSQIPGLAGSTDTQYF. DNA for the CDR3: TGCGCCAGCAGCCAAATCCCGGGACTAGCGGGGAGTACAGATACGCAGTATTTT.